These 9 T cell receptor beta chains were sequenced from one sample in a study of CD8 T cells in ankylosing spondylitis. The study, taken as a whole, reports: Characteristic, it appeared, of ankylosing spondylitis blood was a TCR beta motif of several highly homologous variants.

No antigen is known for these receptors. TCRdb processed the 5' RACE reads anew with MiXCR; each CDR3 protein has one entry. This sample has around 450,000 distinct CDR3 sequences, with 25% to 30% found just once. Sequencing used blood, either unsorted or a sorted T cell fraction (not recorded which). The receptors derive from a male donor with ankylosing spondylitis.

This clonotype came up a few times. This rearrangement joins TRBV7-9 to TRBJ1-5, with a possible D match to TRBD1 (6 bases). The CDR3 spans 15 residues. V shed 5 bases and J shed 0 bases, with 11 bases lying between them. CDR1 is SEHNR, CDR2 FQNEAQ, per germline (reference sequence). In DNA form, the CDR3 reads TGTGCCAGCAGCCCCGGACAGAATAGCAATCAGCCCCAGCATTTT. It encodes CASSPGQNSNQPQHF.

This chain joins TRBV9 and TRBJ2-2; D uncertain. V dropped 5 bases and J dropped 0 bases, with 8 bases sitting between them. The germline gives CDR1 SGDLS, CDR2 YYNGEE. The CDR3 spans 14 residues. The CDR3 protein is CASSPETNTGELFF. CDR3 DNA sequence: TGTGCCAGCAGTCCCGAAACGAACACCGGGGAGCTGTTTTTT.

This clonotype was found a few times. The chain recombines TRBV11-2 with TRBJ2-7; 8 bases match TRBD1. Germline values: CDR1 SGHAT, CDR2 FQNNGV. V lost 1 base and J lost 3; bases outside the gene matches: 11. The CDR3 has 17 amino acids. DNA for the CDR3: TGTGCCAGCAGCTTAGGGCAGGGGGCTTTCCTGGTCTACGAGCAGTACTTC. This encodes CASSLGQGAFLVYEQYF. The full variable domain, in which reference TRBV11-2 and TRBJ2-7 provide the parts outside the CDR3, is EAGVAQSPRYKIIEKRQSVAFWCNPISGHATLYWYQQILGQGPKLLIQFQNNGVVDDSQLPKDRFSAERLKGVDSTLKIQPAKLEDSAVYLCASSLGQGAFLVYEQYFGPGTRLTVT.

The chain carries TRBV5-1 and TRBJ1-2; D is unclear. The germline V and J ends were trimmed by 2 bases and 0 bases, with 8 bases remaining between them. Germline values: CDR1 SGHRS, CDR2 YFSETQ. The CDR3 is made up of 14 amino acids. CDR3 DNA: TGCGCCAGCAGCTTCTCAGGTGCTAACTATGGCTACACCTTC. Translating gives CASSFSGANYGYTF. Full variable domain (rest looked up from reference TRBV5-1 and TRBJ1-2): KAGVTQTPRYLIKTRGQQVTLSCSPISGHRSVSWYQQTPGQGLQFLFEYFSETQRNKGNFPGRFSGRQFSNSRSEMNVSTLELGDSALYLCASSFSGANYGYTFGSGTRLTVV.

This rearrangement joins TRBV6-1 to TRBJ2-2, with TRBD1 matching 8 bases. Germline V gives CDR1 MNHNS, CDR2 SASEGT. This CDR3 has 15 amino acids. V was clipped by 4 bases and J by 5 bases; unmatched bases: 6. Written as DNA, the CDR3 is TGTGCCAGCAGTGTGGAGACAGGGGCAACCGGGGAGCTGTTTTTT. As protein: CASSVETGATGELFF.

DNA of the CDR3: TGTGCCATCAGTGAGGGGGGTCTGGGTCTCGATGAGCAGTTCTTC. Protein: CAISEGGLGLDEQFF. The chain recombines TRBV10-3 with TRBJ2-1, with D perhaps matching TRBD1 or TRBD2 (5 bases each). Germline-derived CDR1 and CDR2 are ENHRY and SYGVKD. This CDR3 spans 15 amino acids. Between the trimmed V and J ends, which lost 2 bases and 8 bases, there was a span of 16 bases.

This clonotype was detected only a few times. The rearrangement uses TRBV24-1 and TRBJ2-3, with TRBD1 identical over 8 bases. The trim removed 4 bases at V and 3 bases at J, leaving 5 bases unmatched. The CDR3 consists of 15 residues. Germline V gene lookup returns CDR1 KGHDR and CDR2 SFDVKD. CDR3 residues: CATSDPNRGTDTQYF. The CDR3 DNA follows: TGTGCCACCAGTGACCCAAACAGGGGGACAGATACGCAGTATTTT.

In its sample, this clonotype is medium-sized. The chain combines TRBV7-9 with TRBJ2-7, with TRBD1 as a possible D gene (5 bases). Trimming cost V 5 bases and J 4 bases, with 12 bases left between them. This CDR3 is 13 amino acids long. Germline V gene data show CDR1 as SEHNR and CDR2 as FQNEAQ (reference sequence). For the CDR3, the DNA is TGTGCCAGCAGCCCGGGTGGGGCGTACGAGCAGTACGTC. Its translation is CASSPGGAYEQYV.

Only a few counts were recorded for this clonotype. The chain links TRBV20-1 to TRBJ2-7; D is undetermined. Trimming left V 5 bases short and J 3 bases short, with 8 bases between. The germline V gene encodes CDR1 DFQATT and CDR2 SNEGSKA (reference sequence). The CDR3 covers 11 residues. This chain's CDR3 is CSAGSYYEQYF. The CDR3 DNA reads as TGCAGTGCTGGCAGCTACTACGAGCAGTACTTC.